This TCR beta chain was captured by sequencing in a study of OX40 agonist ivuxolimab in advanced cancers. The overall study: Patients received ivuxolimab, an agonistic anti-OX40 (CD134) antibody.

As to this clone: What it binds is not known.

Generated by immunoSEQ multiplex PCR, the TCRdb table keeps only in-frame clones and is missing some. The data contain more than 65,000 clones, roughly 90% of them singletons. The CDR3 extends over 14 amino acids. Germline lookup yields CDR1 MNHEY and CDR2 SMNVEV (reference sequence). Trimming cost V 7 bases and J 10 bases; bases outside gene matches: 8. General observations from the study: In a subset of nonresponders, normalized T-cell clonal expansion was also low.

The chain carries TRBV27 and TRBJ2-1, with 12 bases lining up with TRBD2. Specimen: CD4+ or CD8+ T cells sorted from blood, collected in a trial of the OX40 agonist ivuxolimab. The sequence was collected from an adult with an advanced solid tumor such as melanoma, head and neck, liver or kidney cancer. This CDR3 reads CASTGGLAGGEQFF. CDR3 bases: TGTGCCAGCACTGGAGGCCTAGCGGGGGGGGAGCAGTTCTTC.